This TCR beta chain was found in a study of shared clonotypes between healthy human individuals. In the study overall: The composition of the donors was a couple of women and a few men aged 18 to 49.

As for this clone: The antigen is undetermined.

This CDR3 has 16 amino acids. Per the germline V gene, CDR1 is SGHNT and CDR2 is YYREEE (reference sequence). V dropped 5 bases and J dropped 5; count of bases not matched to a gene: 4. Profiling relied on immunoSEQ multiplex PCR, and the TCRdb table lists in-frame clones only, not all of them. The sample holds some 360,000 clones, roughly 80% seen once. The study, taken as a whole, reports: Shared across a handful of donors were around 4.7% of the naive CD4 clonotypes.

This clonotype was obtained from a man aged 30 to 39 in good health. Source material: memory CD4+ T cells sorted from blood. Noted subset: CD45RA-negative fraction. The rearrangement uses TRBV5-4 and TRBJ2-4; TRBD2 matches 16 bases. CDR3 loop: CASSPGTSGRENIQYF. The DNA of the CDR3 is TGTGCCAGCAGTCCCGGGACTAGCGGGAGGGAAAACATTCAGTACTTC.